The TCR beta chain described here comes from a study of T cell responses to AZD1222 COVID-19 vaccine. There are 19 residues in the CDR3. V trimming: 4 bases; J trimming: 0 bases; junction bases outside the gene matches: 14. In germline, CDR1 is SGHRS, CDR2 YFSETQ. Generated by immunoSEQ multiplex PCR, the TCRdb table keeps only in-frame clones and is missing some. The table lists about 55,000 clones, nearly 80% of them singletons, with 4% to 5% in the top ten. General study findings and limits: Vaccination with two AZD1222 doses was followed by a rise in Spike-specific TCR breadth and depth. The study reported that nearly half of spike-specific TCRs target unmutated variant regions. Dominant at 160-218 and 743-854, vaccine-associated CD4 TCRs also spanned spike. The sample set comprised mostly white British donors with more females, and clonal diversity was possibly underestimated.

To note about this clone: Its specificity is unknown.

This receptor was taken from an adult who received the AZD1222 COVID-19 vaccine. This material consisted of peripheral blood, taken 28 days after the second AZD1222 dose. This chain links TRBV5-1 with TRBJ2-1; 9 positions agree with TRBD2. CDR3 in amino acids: CASSPLAGTTTSSYNEQFF. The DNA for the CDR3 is TGCGCCAGCAGCCCCCTAGCGGGAACTACTACGAGCTCCTACAATGAGCAGTTCTTC.